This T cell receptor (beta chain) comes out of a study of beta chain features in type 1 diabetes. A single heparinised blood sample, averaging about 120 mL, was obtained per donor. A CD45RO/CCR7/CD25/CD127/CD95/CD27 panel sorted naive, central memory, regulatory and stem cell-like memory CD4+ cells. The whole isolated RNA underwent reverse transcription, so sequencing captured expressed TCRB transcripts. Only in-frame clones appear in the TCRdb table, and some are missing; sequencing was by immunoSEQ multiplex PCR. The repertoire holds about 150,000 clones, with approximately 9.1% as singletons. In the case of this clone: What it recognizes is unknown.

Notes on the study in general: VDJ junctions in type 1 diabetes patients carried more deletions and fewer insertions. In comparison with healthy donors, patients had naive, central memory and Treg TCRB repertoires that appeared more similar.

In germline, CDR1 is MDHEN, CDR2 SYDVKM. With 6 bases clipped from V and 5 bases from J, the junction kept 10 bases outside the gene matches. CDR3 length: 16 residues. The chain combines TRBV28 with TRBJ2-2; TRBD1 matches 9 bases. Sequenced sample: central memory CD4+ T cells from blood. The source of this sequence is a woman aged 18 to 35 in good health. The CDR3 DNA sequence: TGTGCCAGCAGCCCTTCGGGACAGGGTCAGACCGGGGAGCTGTTTTTT. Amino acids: CASSPSGQGQTGELFF.